Following are 24 T cell receptor beta chains from one sample sequenced in a study of shared clonotypes between healthy human individuals. Assay used: immunoSEQ multiplex PCR; TCRdb lists only in-frame clones, some missing. This repertoire shows 2 million to 3 million clones, around 94% found once; its top ten account for more than 0.12%. Sequenced sample: naive CD4+ T cells sorted from blood. Documented subset: CD45RA+ positively selected. These receptors were obtained from a man in his late teens or twenties in good health.

The chain employs TRBV27 and TRBJ1-3; tentative D call: TRBD1 (5 bases). V lost 4 bases and J 0 bases, leaving 13 bases between the germline ends. The CDR3 consists of 16 residues. Germline V gene data show CDR1 as MNHEY and CDR2 as SMNVEV (reference sequence). DNA for the CDR3: TGTGCCAGCAGTTATCGGGAGGGGTCCTCTGGAAACACCATATATTTT. This translates into CASSYREGSSGNTIYF.

The V call is TRBV30, the J call TRBJ2-7; D is tentatively TRBD1 or TRBD2 (5 bases each). V lost 2 bases and J 1 base, leaving 12 bases between the germline ends. CDR3 length: 14 amino acids. Germline loops: CDR1 GTSNPN, CDR2 SVGIG (reference sequence). The CDR3 is CAWSFGAGSYEQYF. For the CDR3, the DNA is TGTGCCTGGAGTTTCGGGGCAGGGTCCTACGAGCAGTACTTC.

The chain carries TRBV2 and TRBJ2-3; no definite D call. Trimming shortened V by 3 bases and J by 0 bases, and 10 bases separated the two germline ends. This CDR3 is built from 15 residues. Germline lookup yields CDR1 SNHLY and CDR2 FYNNEI. The CDR3 reads CASSDPYTSTDTQYF. CDR3 sequence (DNA): TGTGCCAGCAGTGACCCCTACACCAGCACAGATACGCAGTATTTT.

The V call is TRBV2, the J call TRBJ2-3; no clear D gene. CDR1 and CDR2 (germline): SNHLY, FYNNEI. The CDR3 is 12 amino acids. V lost 2 bases and J 4 bases, leaving 4 bases between the germline ends. This chain's CDR3 is CASSEFADTQYF. CDR3 nucleotide sequence: TGTGCCAGCAGTGAATTCGCAGATACGCAGTATTTT.

The chain uses TRBV28 and TRBJ1-1, with no clear D. The germline V and J ends were trimmed by 8 bases and 5 bases, with 21 bases remaining between them. Per the germline V gene, CDR1 is MDHEN and CDR2 is SYDVKM. CDR3 length equals 15 residues. This CDR3 is CASGLMRPTGTEAFF. In DNA, the CDR3 is TGTGCCAGCGGACTTATGAGACCCACGGGGACTGAAGCTTTCTTT. The full variable domain, its missing parts supplied by reference TRBV28 and TRBJ1-1, is DVKVTQSSRYLVKRTGEKVFLECVQDMDHENMFWYRQDPGLGLRLIYFSYDVKMKEKGDIPEGYSVSREKKERFSLILESASTNQTSMYLCASGLMRPTGTEAFFGQGTRLTVV.

The chain links TRBV19 to TRBJ1-2; a weak D match, TRBD1 (6 bases). Germline V gene lookup returns CDR1 LNHDA and CDR2 SQIVND (reference sequence). The CDR3 sequence is 14 residues long. V was pared by 7 bases and J by 4 bases, with 16 bases between. CDR3 amino acids: CASKSQQGTYGYTF. The CDR3 bases are TGTGCCAGTAAAAGCCAACAGGGAACCTATGGCTACACCTTC.

Here the CDR3 reads CASSRGTGGSSEKLFF. CDR3 DNA: TGTGCCAGCAGTAGAGGGACAGGGGGCTCTTCTGAAAAACTGTTTTTT. The chain combines TRBV27 with TRBJ1-4; 12 positions agree with TRBD1. Germline CDR1 and CDR2: MNHEY and SMNVEV (reference sequence). Trimming removed 5 bases from V and 7 bases from J; junction bases left unmatched: 8. The CDR3 contains 16 residues. The full variable domain, completed using reference TRBV27 and TRBJ1-4, is EAQVTQNPRYLITVTGKKLTVTCSQNMNHEYMSWYRQDPGLGLRQIYYSMNVEVTDKGDVPEGYKVSRKEKRNFPLILESPSPNQTSLYFCASSRGTGGSSEKLFFGSGTQLSVL.

The chain links TRBV18 to TRBJ2-5, with D unresolved. This CDR3 has 14 residues. Germline CDR1 is KGHSH and CDR2 is LQKENI. V lost 3 bases and J lost 2, with 10 bases in between. The chain's CDR3 is CASSPGVQQETQYF. The CDR3 region has the DNA TGTGCCAGCTCACCTGGGGTGCAGCAAGAGACCCAGTACTTC.

The chain carries TRBV28 and TRBJ2-2, with TRBD2 as a possible D gene (6 bases). The CDR3 length is 15 residues. Trimming took off 3 bases at V and 4 bases at J, with 12 bases between the two ends. Germline V CDR1 and CDR2: MDHEN, SYDVKM. Here the CDR3 DNA reads TGTGCCAGCAGTTTCGGGGGTCTGGGCACCGGGGAGCTGTTTTTT. It codes for CASSFGGLGTGELFF. Variable domain in full (rest from reference TRBV28 and TRBJ2-2): DVKVTQSSRYLVKRTGEKVFLECVQDMDHENMFWYRQDPGLGLRLIYFSYDVKMKEKGDIPEGYSVSREKKERFSLILESASTNQTSMYLCASSFGGLGTGELFFGEGSRLTVL.

The chain links TRBV4-2 to TRBJ2-7; TRBD2 agrees at 11 bases. The CDR3 covers 17 residues. CDR1 LGHNA and CDR2 YNFKEQ come from the germline V gene. The J segment lost 3 bases and the V segment lost 1 base, leaving 8 bases of the junction unmatched. CDR3 residues: CASSQVSSGGADYEQYF. CDR3 DNA sequence: TGTGCCAGCAGCCAAGTGAGTAGCGGGGGGGCGGACTACGAGCAGTACTTC.

V is TRBV9 and J is TRBJ2-1; tentative D call: TRBD2 (6 bases). This CDR3 comprises 15 residues. CDR1 is SGDLS, CDR2 YYNGEE, per germline. V lost 4 bases, J lost 3 bases, and 14 bases lay in between. CDR3 residues: CASSIRDSIYNEQFF. CDR3 DNA: TGTGCCAGCAGCATCCGGGACTCTATCTACAATGAGCAGTTCTTC.

A word on this clone: This same CDR3 is encoded by further DNA sequences in the sample. This chain links TRBV30 with TRBJ1-3, with 8 bases that match TRBD1. This CDR3 is 15 amino acids long. The germline gives CDR1 GTSNPN, CDR2 SVGIG (reference sequence). V lost 2 bases and J lost 0; bases outside the gene matches: 3. CDR3: CAWSRTGNSGNTIYF. In DNA, the CDR3 is TGTGCCTGGAGTCGGACAGGGAACTCTGGAAACACCATATATTTT.

J is TRBJ1-6 and V is TRBV7-2; D unresolved. The CDR3 consists of 17 residues. V was cut by 0 bases and J by 5 bases, with 14 bases left in between. The V gene's germline CDR1 is SGHTA and CDR2 FQGNSA. The CDR3 loop reads CASSLALRGANNSPLHF. In DNA form, the CDR3 reads TGTGCCAGCAGCTTAGCCCTTCGGGGTGCCAATAATTCACCCCTCCACTTT. Full variable domain (remainder filled in from reference TRBV7-2 and TRBJ1-6): GAGVSQSPSNKVTEKGKDVELRCDPISGHTALYWYRQSLGQGLEFLIYFQGNSAPDKSGLPSDRFSAERTGGSVSTLTIQRTQQEDSAVYLCASSLALRGANNSPLHFGNGTRLTVT.

The chain is built from TRBV10-2 and TRBJ2-6; TRBD1 might be the D (6 bases). This CDR3 comprises 17 residues. Germline lookup yields CDR1 WSHSY and CDR2 SAAADI. V lost 1 base and J 0 bases, leaving 10 bases between the germline ends. The DNA of the CDR3 is TGCGCCAGCAGTGAGTGGACAGTTGACTCTGGGGCCAACGTCCTGACTTTC. It is translated as CASSEWTVDSGANVLTF.

The chain combines TRBV10-3 with TRBJ2-3; D possibly corresponds to TRBD2 (6 bases). The CDR3 is 13 residues long. Per germline, CDR1 ENHRY and CDR2 SYGVKD. Trimming took off 9 bases at V and 2 bases at J, with 12 bases between the two ends. The CDR3 DNA reads TGTGCCATAAATAGCGGAATCACAGATACGCAGTATTTT. This encodes CAINSGITDTQYF.

The chain carries TRBV5-1 and TRBJ2-1; TRBD2 agrees at 8 bases. V was clipped by 4 bases and J by 5 bases; unmatched bases: 5. Germline CDR1 and CDR2: SGHRS and YFSETQ. CDR3 length: 14 amino acids. CDR3 loop: CASSLEAGDNEQFF. The CDR3 nucleotides read TGCGCCAGCAGCCTGGAAGCGGGGGACAATGAGCAGTTCTTC.

The chain links TRBV9 to TRBJ2-3; 10 bases are a match to TRBD2. Germline V CDR1 and CDR2: SGDLS, YYNGEE. Germline trimming cut 1 base from V and 8 bases from J; bases unmatched to any gene: 7. The CDR3 runs 15 residues. CDR3: CASSVLSSGGITQYF. In DNA, the CDR3 is TGTGCCAGCAGCGTATTGTCTAGCGGGGGTATTACGCAGTATTTT.

The rearrangement uses TRBV19 and TRBJ1-2, with D perhaps matching TRBD1 (5 bases). This CDR3 has 14 amino acids. Germline V gives CDR1 LNHDA, CDR2 SQIVND (reference sequence). The V gene lost 4 bases and the J gene lost 5 bases, with 14 bases spanning the gap. The CDR3 loop reads CASSREWGCYGYTF. CDR3 coding DNA: TGTGCCAGTAGTAGGGAGTGGGGGTGTTATGGCTACACCTTC.

The V gene is TRBV19, the J gene TRBJ1-6; possibly TRBD1 for D (5 bases). The CDR3 sequence is 15 residues long. Germline assignment: CDR1 LNHDA and CDR2 SQIVND (reference sequence). The V gene lost 3 bases and the J gene lost 2 bases, with 8 bases spanning the gap. The DNA of the CDR3 is TGTGCCAGTAGTATGGGGCTCACCTATAATTCACCCCTCCACTTT. It is translated as CASSMGLTYNSPLHF.

The rearrangement joins TRBV5-1 to TRBJ1-1; TRBD1 matches 8 bases. The CDR3 has 16 amino acids. Germline V gene lookup returns CDR1 SGHRS and CDR2 YFSETQ. The trim removed 3 bases at V and 3 bases at J, leaving 10 bases unmatched. CDR3 amino acids: CASSYVGTGGDTEAFF. The DNA of the CDR3 is TGCGCCAGCAGCTATGTAGGGACAGGCGGGGACACTGAAGCTTTCTTT.

This clone was counted a few times. The rearrangement joins TRBV25-1 to TRBJ1-6; no firm D call. The CDR3 covers 11 residues. Germline CDR1 MGHDK, CDR2 SYGVNS. The V and J ends lost 1 base and 16 bases respectively, with 8 bases between them. This CDR3 reads CASSESLRLHF. The CDR3 DNA sequence: TGTGCCAGCAGTGAATCACTGAGGCTCCACTTT.

The CDR3 spells CASSVDGRTQYF. In DNA, the CDR3 is TGTGCCAGCAGCGTAGACGGGCGAACGCAGTATTTT. The gene calls are TRBV6-1 and TRBJ2-3; D is uncertain. CDR3 length equals 12 residues. V shed 6 bases and J shed 9 bases, with 13 bases lying between them. The germline CDR1 and CDR2 sequences are MNHNS and SASEGT.

The CDR3 DNA is TGTGCCAGCAGCCCCGGGACAGGGGGTCTCGAGCAGTACTTC. This translates into CASSPGTGGLEQYF. The chain combines TRBV14 with TRBJ2-7, with 11 bases matching TRBD1. CDR1 SGHDN and CDR2 FVKESK come from the germline V gene. The trim removed 4 bases at V and 6 bases at J, leaving 5 bases unmatched. The CDR3 sequence is 14 residues long.

This clone came up a few times. V usage is TRBV6-5 and J usage is TRBJ1-5; D is unresolved. Germline assignment: CDR1 MNHEY and CDR2 SVGAGI. V lost 6 bases and J 5 bases, leaving 8 bases between the germline ends. This CDR3 comprises 12 residues. The CDR3 DNA follows: TGTGCCAGCAGCGACACGGATCAGCCCCAGCATTTT. This translates into CASSDTDQPQHF.